This T cell receptor (beta chain) was retrieved from a study of T cell repertoires in cytomegalovirus infection. Study-wide background: Evidence of both CMV infection and a matching HLA type came from public TCR beta signatures.

For this clonotype: The antigen remains unidentified. No conserved phenylalanine or tryptophan ends this CDR3, so it is likely a read error. The DNA is omitted, as the CDR3 cannot be located on it reliably, and the CDR3 follows TCRdb's listing.

The CDR3 is 9 residues long, ends included. The germline CDR1 and CDR2 sequences are SGHTA and FQGNSA. One entry per CDR3 protein results from TCRdb running MiXCR on the reads. The sample has 700,000 to 900,000 distinct CDR3 sequences; 25% to 30% are singletons. The chain uses TRBV7-2 and TRBJ2-7; TRBD1, as called in the table, went unchecked against the DNA. The TCR was taken from a human donor in good health (CMV status not recorded). Some clones in this sample may be carry-over from other donors' samples. Sequenced material: cultured CD8+ T cells from PBMCs, taken from culture after CMV antigen stimulation. This chain's CDR3 is CASSWPLKA.